This T cell receptor (beta chain) stems from a study of blood T cells in healthy people across ages. The overall study: About one barcoded beta molecule per two T cells was the capture yield of template switching. Study-wide results and limits: Long-lived donors had more naive CD4+ cells and higher diversity than aged donors. PBMCs left unsorted prevented a conclusive naive versus antigen-experienced comparison.

The V gene's germline CDR1 is MNHNS and CDR2 SASEGT. The CDR3 runs to 15 residues. The trim removed 8 bases at V and 7 bases at J, leaving 10 bases unmatched. Note on this clonotype: The antigen is unknown.

It was with a sample-barcoded 5' primer and a J-beta primer mix that a second PCR of roughly 7 to 12 cycles was run. A 12-random-nucleotide template-switch adaptor tagged each cDNA molecule. TCRdb ran MiXCR on the 5' RACE reads and lists one entry per CDR3 protein. The sample records 1.5 million to 1.8 million distinct CDR3 sequences, 42% being singletons. This TCR came from a woman between 18 and 29 years old in good health. The sequenced sample was blood. J is TRBJ2-7 and V is TRBV6-1; 14 nucleotides agree with TRBD2. The CDR3 bases are TGTGCCAGCCCCGGGACTAGCGGGAGCTACAATGAGCAGTACTTC. Protein: CASPGTSGSYNEQYF.